A selection of T cell receptor beta chains follows, all from one sample in a study of T cells in localized non-small cell lung cancer. Repertoires were generated with immunoSEQ multiplex PCR, while TCRdb's copy carries only in-frame clones and drops some. The sample yields about 26,000 clones, approximately 91% seen once. The sample was peripheral blood, taken before any cancer treatment. The receptor source for this set is a female donor older than 55 with stage II squamous cell lung carcinoma. CDR3s leave out the opening cysteine and the closing phenylalanine or tryptophan.

cdr3_aa j_call v_call cdr3_length
ASSGDATDTQY TRBJ2-3 TRBV28 11
ASRLRGYASR TRBJ2-4 TRBV25-1 10
ASSYSPYSNQPQH TRBJ1-5 TRBV6-5 13
ASSIQQKPQH TRBJ1-5 TRBV19 10
ASSFYRDTEAF TRBJ1-1 TRBV7-2 11
ASSEQGRGNQPQH TRBJ1-5 TRBV19 13
ASSSYRDYASYEQY TRBJ2-7 TRBV28 14
ASTRQGGTEAF TRBJ1-1 TRBV10-1 11
ASSGANTGELF TRBJ2-2 TRBV5-8 11
ASSPFNRGGYEQY NA TRBV5-1 13
ASSLLGQGAVSGANVLT TRBJ2-6 TRBV28 17
ASSGGRSRTGELF TRBJ2-2 TRBV5-1 13
ASSLWGDSGANVLT TRBJ2-6 TRBV28 14
ASSTGNYGYT TRBJ1-2 TRBV5-1 10
ASSLPLGGGNEQF TRBJ2-1 TRBV5-4 13
ASSYRDTNTEAF TRBJ1-1 TRBV6-5 12